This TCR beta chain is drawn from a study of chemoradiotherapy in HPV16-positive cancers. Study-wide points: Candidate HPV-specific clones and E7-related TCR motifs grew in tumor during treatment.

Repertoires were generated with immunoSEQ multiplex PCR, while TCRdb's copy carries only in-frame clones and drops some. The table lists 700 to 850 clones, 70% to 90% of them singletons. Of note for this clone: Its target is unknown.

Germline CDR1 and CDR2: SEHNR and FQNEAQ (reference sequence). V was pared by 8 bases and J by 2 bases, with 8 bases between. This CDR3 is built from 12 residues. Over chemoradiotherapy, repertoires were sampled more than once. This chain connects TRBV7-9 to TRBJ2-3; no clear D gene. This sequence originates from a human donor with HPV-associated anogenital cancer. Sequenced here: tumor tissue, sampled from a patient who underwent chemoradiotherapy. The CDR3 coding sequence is TGTGCCAGCGGGCTTCTCACAGATACGCAGTATTTT. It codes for CASGLLTDTQYF.